The next 7 T cell receptor beta chains were all read from a single sample in a study of PD-1 blockade in classical Hodgkin lymphoma. Libraries were prepared by immunoSEQ multiplex PCR; TCRdb keeps only in-frame clonotypes and omits some of them. The sample has approximately 9,900 clones, around 90% seen once. As for time point: newly diagnosed, previously untreated cHL patient sample. Magnetic depletion of non-target cells from thawed PBMCs yielded purified CD8+ T cells. The material sequenced was CD8+ T cells from blood. These receptor sequences come from a human donor with classical Hodgkin lymphoma.

This rearrangement joins TRBV7-6 to TRBJ1-1; 8 nucleotides match TRBD1. The CDR3 consists of 19 residues. Germline CDR1 is SGHVS and CDR2 is FNYEAQ. Losses at the gene ends were 3 bases for V and 5 bases for J; bases not matched to a gene: 20. The CDR3 DNA reads as TGTGCCAGCAGCTTTTTCGGGGCCCTCCAGGGGGCGCGAGATACTGAAGCTTTCTTT. Amino acid sequence: CASSFFGALQGARDTEAFF.

The rearrangement uses TRBV30 and TRBJ2-5, with 7 positions matching TRBD2. The CDR3 is 15 residues long. J gave up 5 bases and V 1 base, and 10 bases lay outside the gene matches. Germline V gives CDR1 GTSNPN, CDR2 SVGIG (reference sequence). The CDR3 sequence is CAWSAGGSRLETQYF. CDR3 nucleotide sequence: TGTGCCTGGAGTGCGGGCGGGAGTAGATTGGAGACCCAGTACTTC.

This clone was detected only once. V is TRBV4-1 and J is TRBJ2-6; D unresolved. CDR3 length: 16 amino acids. V lost 3 bases and J lost 0, with 9 bases in between. Germline CDR1 and CDR2: MGHRA and YSYEKL. The CDR3 nucleotides are TGCGCCAGCAGCCAGAGAAGGATCTCTGGGGCCAACGTCCTGACTTTC. The encoded protein is CASSQRRISGANVLTF.

The chain has TRBV27 and TRBJ2-7, with D possibly TRBD2 on 5 matching bases. The CDR3 has 16 residues. Germline CDR1 is MNHEY and CDR2 is SMNVEV (reference sequence). V gave up 6 bases and J gave up 4 bases, with 22 bases separating them. CDR3 loop: CASSFDLNSQRYEQYF. CDR3 in DNA: TGTGCCAGCAGCTTTGACCTTAATTCCCAGCGGTACGAGCAGTACTTC.

J is TRBJ2-2 and V is TRBV7-9; D not resolved. The CDR3 sequence is 16 residues long. The V and J ends lost 4 bases and 2 bases respectively, with 14 bases between them. Germline lookup yields CDR1 SEHNR and CDR2 FQNEAQ (reference sequence). The CDR3 nucleotides are TGTGCCAGCAGCTCCCGGTGGGTCGTCAACACCGGGGAGCTGTTTTTT. It codes for CASSSRWVVNTGELFF.

The chain carries TRBV7-8 and TRBJ2-3, with 8 bases lining up with TRBD2. The CDR3 covers 15 residues. The V gene's germline CDR1 is SGHVS and CDR2 FQNEAQ. Unmatched junction bases numbered 6, after V lost 3 bases and J lost 4 bases. The DNA of the CDR3 is TGTGCCAGCAGCTTCACGTCCGGGAGGGCAGATACGCAGTATTTT. This sequence encodes CASSFTSGRADTQYF.

This clone was seen a few times. The J gene is TRBJ1-2, the V gene TRBV25-1; D is unclear. The CDR3 has 13 amino acids. Looked up from germline, CDR1 is MGHDK and CDR2 is SYGVNS. V lost 4 bases to trimming and J lost 3 bases, with 9 bases between them. The CDR3 bases are TGTGCCAGCAGTGGTCCAGTCTACTATGGCTACACCTTC. Translating it yields CASSGPVYYGYTF.